This T cell receptor (beta chain) is from a study of T cell responses to AZD1222 COVID-19 vaccine. Whole-study findings and limits: Sampled repertoires all dated from after the peak T cell response. Distributed over spike, vaccine-associated CD4 TCRs predominated at 160-218 and 743-854. The donor group comprised mostly white British people and more females; the analysis possibly underestimated clonal diversity.

Clones were read by immunoSEQ multiplex PCR, and TCRdb kept only the in-frame ones, dropping some. The sample lists about 140,000 clones, over 90% occurring once. Germline values: CDR1 MDHEN, CDR2 SYDVKM. The V gene end was trimmed by 7 bases and the J gene end by 7 bases; junction bases not matched to a gene: 17. This CDR3 has 17 residues. Note on this clone: Its antigen remains unknown.

This chain joins TRBV28 and TRBJ2-1; TRBD2 aligns across 9 bases. Sequences were derived from peripheral blood, sampled 28 days after the second AZD1222 dose. This clonotype originated in an adult who received the AZD1222 COVID-19 vaccine. The CDR3 region has the DNA TGTGCCAGCACGGGACTAGCCGCGGGAGGGGGCCGGAATGAGCAGTTCTTC. This translates into CASTGLAAGGGRNEQFF.